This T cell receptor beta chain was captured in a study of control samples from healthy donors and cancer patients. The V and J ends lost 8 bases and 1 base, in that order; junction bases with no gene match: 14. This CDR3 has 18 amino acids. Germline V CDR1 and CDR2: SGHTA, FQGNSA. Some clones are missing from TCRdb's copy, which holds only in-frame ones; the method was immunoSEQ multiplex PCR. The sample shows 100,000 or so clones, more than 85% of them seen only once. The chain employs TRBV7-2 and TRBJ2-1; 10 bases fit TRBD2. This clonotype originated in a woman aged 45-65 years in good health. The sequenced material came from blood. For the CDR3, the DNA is TGTGCCAGCCAACGGGCCCCCGGACTAGCGGTTTCCTACAATGAGCAGTTCTTC. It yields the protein CASQRAPGLAVSYNEQFF.